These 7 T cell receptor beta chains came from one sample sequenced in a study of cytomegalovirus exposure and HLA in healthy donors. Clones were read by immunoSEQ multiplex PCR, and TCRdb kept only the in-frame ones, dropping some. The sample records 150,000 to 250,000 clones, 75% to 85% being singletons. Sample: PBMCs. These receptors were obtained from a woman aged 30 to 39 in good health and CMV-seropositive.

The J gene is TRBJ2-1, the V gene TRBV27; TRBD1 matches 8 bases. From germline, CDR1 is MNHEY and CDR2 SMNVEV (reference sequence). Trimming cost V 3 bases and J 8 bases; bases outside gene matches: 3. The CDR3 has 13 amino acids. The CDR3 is CASSLRTGYEQFF. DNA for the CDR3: TGTGCCAGCAGTTTGAGGACAGGGTATGAGCAGTTCTTC.

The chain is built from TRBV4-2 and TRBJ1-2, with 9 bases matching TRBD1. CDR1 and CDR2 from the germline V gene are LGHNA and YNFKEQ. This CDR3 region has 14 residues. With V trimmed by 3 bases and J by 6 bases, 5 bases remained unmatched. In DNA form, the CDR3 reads TGTGCCAGCAGCCAGGAAACAGGGGGCAATGGCTACACCTTC. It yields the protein CASSQETGGNGYTF.

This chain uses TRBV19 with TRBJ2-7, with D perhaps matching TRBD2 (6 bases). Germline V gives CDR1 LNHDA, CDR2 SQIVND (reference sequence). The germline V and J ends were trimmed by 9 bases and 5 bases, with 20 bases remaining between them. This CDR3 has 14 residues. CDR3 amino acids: CASRQQAGTHEQYF. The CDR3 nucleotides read TGTGCCAGCCGTCAGCAGGCGGGAACCCACGAGCAGTACTTC. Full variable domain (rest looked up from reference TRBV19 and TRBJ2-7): DGGITQSPKYLFRKEGQNVTLSCEQNLNHDAMYWYRQDPGQGLRLIYYSQIVNDFQKGDIAEGYSVSREKKESFPLTVTSAQKNPTAFYLCASRQQAGTHEQYFGPGTRLTVT.

The CDR3 nucleotides read TGTGCCAGCAGCGCCGGACTAGCGACAAGCACAGATACGCAGTATTTT. It translates to CASSAGLATSTDTQYF. The chain couples TRBV9 to TRBJ2-3; 9 positions agree with TRBD2. Unmatched junction bases numbered 5, after V lost 3 bases and J lost 0 bases. CDR3 length: 16 amino acids. Germline V CDR1 and CDR2: SGDLS, YYNGEE.

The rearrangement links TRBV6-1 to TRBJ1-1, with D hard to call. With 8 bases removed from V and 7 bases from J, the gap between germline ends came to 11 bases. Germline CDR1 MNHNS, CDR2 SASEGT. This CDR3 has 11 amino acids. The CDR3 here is CASWSGFEAFF. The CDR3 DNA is TGTGCCAGCTGGAGCGGCTTTGAAGCTTTCTTT.

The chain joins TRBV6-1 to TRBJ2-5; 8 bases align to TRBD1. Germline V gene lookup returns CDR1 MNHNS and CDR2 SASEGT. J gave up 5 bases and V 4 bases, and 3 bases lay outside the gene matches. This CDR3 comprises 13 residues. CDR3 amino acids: CASSGDRQETQYF. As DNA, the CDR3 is TGTGCCAGCAGTGGGGACAGGCAGGAGACCCAGTACTTC.

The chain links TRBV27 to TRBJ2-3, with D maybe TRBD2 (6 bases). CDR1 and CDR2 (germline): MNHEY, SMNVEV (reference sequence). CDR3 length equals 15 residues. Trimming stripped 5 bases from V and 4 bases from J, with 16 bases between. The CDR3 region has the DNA TGTGCCAGCAGTCCTGGGACTCAGAGGGCAGATACGCAGTATTTT. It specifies CASSPGTQRADTQYF.